The 16 T cell receptor beta chains in this list originate from one sample, sequenced in a study of patients and donors after allogeneic stem cell transplantation. TCRdb ran MiXCR on the RT-PCR reads and lists one entry per CDR3 protein. The sample holds about 400,000 distinct CDR3 sequences, under 20% seen once. Sequenced: blood, either unsorted or a sorted T cell fraction (not recorded which). These TCRs come from a human donor who was either an allogeneic HSCT recipient or a stem cell or donor lymphocyte infusion donor (not recorded which). It is not recorded whose cells these are; they may come from a transplant donor.

This rearrangement joins TRBV7-9 to TRBJ1-2, with D possibly matching TRBD1 (5 bases). V dropped 5 bases and J dropped 4 bases, with 11 bases sitting between them. Germline V lookup: CDR1 SEHNR, CDR2 FQNEAQ (reference sequence). The CDR3 is 13 residues long. The CDR3 loop is CASSLGGFYGYTF. The CDR3 DNA reads as TGTGCCAGCAGCCTCGGGGGGTTCTATGGCTACACCTTC.

Many counts were recorded for this clonotype. V is TRBV7-9 and J is TRBJ1-5; the D gene is possibly TRBD1 (5 bases). The germline V gene encodes CDR1 SEHNR and CDR2 FQNEAQ (reference sequence). This CDR3 contains 16 residues. V was cut by 4 bases and J by 3 bases, with 16 bases left in between. CDR3 in DNA: TGTGCCAGCAGCTCGACGTCGACAGCCTCCAATCAGCCCCAGCATTTT. Residues: CASSSTSTASNQPQHF.

This clonotype showed up just a few times. The rearrangement links TRBV24-1 to TRBJ1-5; 11 nucleotides line up with TRBD1. After removal of 3 bases from V and 2 bases from J, the junction contained 5 bases not matched to a gene. This CDR3 is built from 17 residues. Germline assignment: CDR1 KGHDR and CDR2 SFDVKD. In nucleotides, the CDR3 is TGTGCCACCAGTGATGTCGGACAGGGGGCTGGCAATCAGCCCCAGCATTTT. As protein: CATSDVGQGAGNQPQHF.

This clonotype occurred a few times. The rearrangement joins TRBV3-1 to TRBJ2-3; D is tentatively TRBD1 or TRBD2 (6 bases each). The CDR3 totals 16 residues. Per germline, CDR1 LGHDT and CDR2 YNNKEL (reference sequence). V gave up 2 bases and J gave up 8 bases, with 20 bases separating them. The CDR3 sequence is CASSQLAGGRGGTQYF. In DNA form, the CDR3 reads TGTGCCAGCAGCCAACTAGCCGGGGGCAGGGGCGGTACGCAGTATTTT.

V is TRBV5-1 and J is TRBJ2-5, with D perhaps TRBD1 (6 bases). This CDR3 contains 15 residues. Germline CDR1 is SGHRS and CDR2 is YFSETQ. Trimming pared 2 bases from V and 2 bases from J, leaving 13 bases between. CDR3 protein: CASSFRDTHQETQYF. The CDR3 bases are TGCGCCAGCAGCTTCCGGGACACACATCAAGAGACCCAGTACTTC. The full variable domain, completed using reference TRBV5-1 and TRBJ2-5, is KAGVTQTPRYLIKTRGQQVTLSCSPISGHRSVSWYQQTPGQGLQFLFEYFSETQRNKGNFPGRFSGRQFSNSRSEMNVSTLELGDSALYLCASSFRDTHQETQYFGPGTRLLVL.

V usage is TRBV7-9 and J usage is TRBJ2-1, with D possibly matching TRBD1 (6 bases). Per the germline V gene, CDR1 is SEHNR and CDR2 is FQNEAQ (reference sequence). This CDR3 contains 15 residues. The V gene lost 5 bases and the J gene lost 4 bases, with 15 bases spanning the gap. The CDR3 nucleotides read TGTGCCAGCAGCCCCGCAAGGACAGCTTACAATGAGCAGTTCTTC. It translates to CASSPARTAYNEQFF.

The rearrangement joins TRBV2 to TRBJ2-7, with D unresolved. CDR1 is SNHLY, CDR2 FYNNEI, per germline. This CDR3 has 11 amino acids. V lost 6 bases and J 5 bases, leaving 8 bases between the germline ends. The CDR3, as DNA: TGTGCCAGCAGCGCATCCCACGAGCAGTACTTC. Its protein product is CASSASHEQYF.

This clonotype was seen a few times. The chain employs TRBV7-4 and TRBJ1-5; 7 bases line up with TRBD1. The trim removed 4 bases at V and 0 bases at J, leaving 12 bases unmatched. Looked up from germline, CDR1 is SGHVT and CDR2 is SQSDAQ. The CDR3 runs 18 residues. CDR3 DNA sequence: TGTGCCAGCAGCTCTCGTGAAGGGGGCGCTTATAGCAATCAGCCCCAGCATTTT. Translated, it gives CASSSREGGAYSNQPQHF.

This clonotype was seen repeatedly, ten times or more. The gene calls are TRBV4-1 and TRBJ1-1, with D maybe TRBD1 (5 bases). Germline V gene lookup returns CDR1 MGHRA and CDR2 YSYEKL. V was trimmed by 2 bases and J by 3 bases, leaving 7 bases between them. CDR3 size: 13 residues. CDR3 protein: CASSQLGDTEAFF. CDR3 sequence (DNA): TGCGCCAGCAGCCAACTGGGGGACACTGAAGCTTTCTTT.

This clonotype was seen only a few times. The chain carries TRBV28 and TRBJ2-3; D call uncertain. The CDR3 consists of 15 residues. V lost 3 bases to trimming and J lost 2 bases, with 12 bases between them. Germline CDR1 is MDHEN and CDR2 is SYDVKM. The CDR3 region has the DNA TGTGCCAGCAGTTTGGCCGGGTCCCACACAGATACGCAGTATTTT. Its translation is CASSLAGSHTDTQYF. The variable domain in full, completed from reference TRBV28 and TRBJ2-3, reads DVKVTQSSRYLVKRTGEKVFLECVQDMDHENMFWYRQDPGLGLRLIYFSYDVKMKEKGDIPEGYSVSREKKERFSLILESASTNQTSMYLCASSLAGSHTDTQYFGPGTRLTVL.

In this sample, this clonotype turned up once. This CDR3 reads CASGAGTGLNEQFF. The CDR3 DNA sequence: TGTGCCAGCGGAGCCGGGACAGGCCTTAATGAGCAGTTCTTC. This sequence joins TRBV6-1 and TRBJ2-1; 8 positions agree with TRBD1. Germline V gene lookup returns CDR1 MNHNS and CDR2 SASEGT. V trimming: 8 bases; J trimming: 7 bases; junction bases outside the gene matches: 10. The CDR3 is 14 amino acids.

The chain links TRBV20-1 to TRBJ2-2; 7 bases are shared with TRBD2. Germline V lookup: CDR1 DFQATT, CDR2 SNEGSKA (reference sequence). J lost 2 bases, V lost 3 bases, and 9 bases had no gene match. This CDR3 comprises 16 residues. The CDR3 DNA reads as TGCAGTGCTAGGATTGGGGAGCGGGGTAACACCGGGGAGCTGTTTTTT. It yields the protein CSARIGERGNTGELFF.

The rearrangement uses TRBV7-8 and TRBJ1-5, with 7 positions matching TRBD1. The junction had 15 bases not matched to a gene; V was cut back by 5 bases and J by 2 bases. CDR3 length: 18 residues. Germline V CDR1 and CDR2: SGHVS, FQNEAQ. The CDR3 sequence: CASSPGQLTRRGNQPQHF. CDR3 DNA: TGTGCCAGCAGCCCGGGACAGCTCACAAGGAGGGGCAATCAGCCCCAGCATTTT. The full variable domain, with the rest looked up from reference TRBV7-8 and TRBJ1-5, is GAGVSQSPRYKVAKRGQDVALRCDPISGHVSLFWYQQALGQGPEFLTYFQNEAQLDKSGLPSDRFFAERPEGSVSTLKIQRTQQEDSAVYLCASSPGQLTRRGNQPQHFGDGTRLSIL.

This clonotype was seen a handful of times. The gene calls are TRBV4-2 and TRBJ2-1; D may be TRBD1 (5 bases). Trimming took off 3 bases at V and 0 bases at J, with 12 bases between the two ends. Germline V lookup: CDR1 LGHNA, CDR2 YNFKEQ. This CDR3 has 16 amino acids. The CDR3: CASSQGPGYSYNEQFF. The CDR3, as DNA: TGTGCCAGCAGCCAGGGGCCGGGTTACTCCTACAATGAGCAGTTCTTC.

This sequence joins TRBV2 and TRBJ2-7, with D unclear. Germline loops: CDR1 SNHLY, CDR2 FYNNEI. This CDR3 spans 13 amino acids. V shed 4 bases and J shed 2 bases, with 9 bases lying between them. Here the CDR3 DNA reads TGTGCCAGCAGTGCTCCGAAAACCTACGAGCAGTACTTC. Translated: CASSAPKTYEQYF. The full variable domain, its missing parts supplied by reference TRBV2 and TRBJ2-7, is EPEVTQTPSHQVTQMGQEVILRCVPISNHLYFYWYRQILGQKVEFLVSFYNNEISEKSEIFDDQFSVERPDGSNFTLKIRSTKLEDSAMYFCASSAPKTYEQYFGPGTRLTVT.

This clonotype was recorded a few times. This chain uses TRBV28 with TRBJ2-7; 7 bases map to TRBD1. V trimming: 9 bases; J trimming: 4 bases; junction bases outside the gene matches: 15. The CDR3 spans 15 residues. Germline assignment: CDR1 MDHEN and CDR2 SYDVKM. CDR3 protein: CARESTGLGMYEQYF. The CDR3 nucleotides are TGTGCCAGGGAATCGACAGGGTTGGGAATGTACGAGCAGTACTTC.